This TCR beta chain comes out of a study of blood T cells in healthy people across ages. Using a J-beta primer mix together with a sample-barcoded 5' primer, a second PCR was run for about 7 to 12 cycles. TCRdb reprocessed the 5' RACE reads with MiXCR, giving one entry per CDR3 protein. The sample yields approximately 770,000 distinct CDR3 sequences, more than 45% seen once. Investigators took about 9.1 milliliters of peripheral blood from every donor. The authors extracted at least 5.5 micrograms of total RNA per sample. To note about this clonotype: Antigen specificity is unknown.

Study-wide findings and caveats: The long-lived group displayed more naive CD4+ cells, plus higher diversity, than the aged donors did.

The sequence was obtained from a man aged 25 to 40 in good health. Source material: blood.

The chain's CDR3 is CSVEDLSGRQYEQYF. CDR3 DNA: TGCAGCGTTGAAGATCTAAGCGGGAGGCAATACGAGCAGTACTTC. V and J are TRBV29-1 and TRBJ2-4; 9 bases map to TRBD2. The J call is doubtful: the DNA matches TRBJ2-7 better. The CDR3 runs to 15 residues. Germline CDR1 and CDR2: SQVTM and ANQGSEA.